The source of this T cell receptor (beta chain) is a study of neurological immune-mediated disorders. Background on the study: Within the group of 34 multiple sclerosis patients, around 31 were relapsing-remitting, while 3 were secondary progressive.

Using its own MiXCR run on the 5' RACE reads, TCRdb lists one record per CDR3 protein. The sample holds about 46,000 distinct CDR3 sequences, 2.5% to 3.5% seen once. Whole-study findings and limits: It was HTLV-1-associated myelopathy that showed the most TCR clonal expansion, while multiple sclerosis showed the least, falling below healthy controls. The study found no CDR3 amino acid sequences shared by expanded clones across subjects, suggesting private repertoires in all groups. Neither clinical nor MRI features showed any association with the multiple sclerosis repertoire cluster, and the authors stated that larger cohorts are needed.

As regards this clonotype: Antigen specificity is unknown.

After removal of 7 bases from V and 7 bases from J, the junction contained 7 bases not matched to a gene. CDR1 is MNHNS, CDR2 SASEGT, per germline. CDR3 length: 13 residues. Specimen: PBMCs. The source of this sequence is a woman in her forties or fifties with multiple sclerosis. The chain uses TRBV6-1 and TRBJ2-4; 7 positions agree with TRBD2. CDR3 coding DNA: TGTGCCAGCATCGAGGGAGGGAGGAACATTCAGTACTTC. The encoded protein is CASIEGGRNIQYF.